The 16 T cell receptor beta chains below were found in one sample sequenced in a study. TCRdb recomputed calls from the 5' RACE reads with MiXCR, one row per CDR3 protein. The sample lists around 57,000 distinct CDR3 sequences, around a quarter occurring once. The sequenced material came from tumor-infiltrating memory CD4+ T cells sorted from the breast tumor. Subset given: memory CD4+ T cells, CD4+CD45RO+CD25-. The origin of the receptors is a female donor with breast cancer.

This chain uses TRBV5-1 with TRBJ2-7, with TRBD2 matching over 8 bases. CDR1 and CDR2 from the germline V gene are SGHRS and YFSETQ. V was clipped by 4 bases and J by 3 bases; unmatched bases: 9. The CDR3 runs to 15 residues. Written as DNA, the CDR3 is TGCGCCAGCAGCAAGACTAGCGTGAGCTTCTACGAGCAGTACTTC. This codes for CASSKTSVSFYEQYF. Full variable domain (rest looked up from reference TRBV5-1 and TRBJ2-7): KAGVTQTPRYLIKTRGQQVTLSCSPISGHRSVSWYQQTPGQGLQFLFEYFSETQRNKGNFPGRFSGRQFSNSRSEMNVSTLELGDSALYLCASSKTSVSFYEQYFGPGTRLTVT.

This clonotype is termed medium-sized (0.01 to 0.1%). The genes are TRBV7-2 and TRBJ2-1; possible D gene TRBD2, 6 bases. The CDR3 extends over 17 amino acids. Germline assignment: CDR1 SGHTA and CDR2 FQGNSA. The ends were cut back, 4 bases at V and 5 bases at J, with 21 bases in the middle. CDR3 coding DNA: TGTGCCAGCAGCTCCTCACGACTCGCGGGGCGCGACAATGAGCAGTTCTTC. Protein product: CASSSSRLAGRDNEQFF.

This clonotype was counted ten times or more. The V gene is TRBV29-1, the J gene TRBJ2-4, with D maybe TRBD1 (5 bases). The V gene lost 6 bases and the J gene lost 1 base, with 13 bases spanning the gap. CDR1 SQVTM and CDR2 ANQGSEA come from the germline V gene. This CDR3 comprises 14 residues. The CDR3 protein is CSVVNPGAKNIQYF. The CDR3, as DNA: TGCAGCGTCGTGAATCCAGGGGCCAAAAACATTCAGTACTTC.

This clonotype has at least ten counts. The J gene is TRBJ2-5, the V gene TRBV7-2; D may be TRBD2 (6 bases). The CDR3 has 16 amino acids. V shed 4 bases and J shed 5 bases, with 20 bases lying between them. Germline CDR1 and CDR2: SGHTA and FQGNSA. The CDR3 DNA sequence: TGTGCCAGCAGCTCACAGGCCGGAGGGCCGGGGGAGACCCAGTACTTC. Amino acids: CASSSQAGGPGETQYF. Using reference TRBV7-2 and TRBJ2-5 for the parts outside the CDR3, the full variable domain is GAGVSQSPSNKVTEKGKDVELRCDPISGHTALYWYRQSLGQGLEFLIYFQGNSAPDKSGLPSDRFSAERTGGSVSTLTIQRTQQEDSAVYLCASSSQAGGPGETQYFGPGTRLLVL.

The rearrangement joins TRBV5-1 to TRBJ2-5, with TRBD1 matching over 8 bases. The CDR3 spans 15 residues. Germline-derived CDR1 and CDR2 are SGHRS and YFSETQ. Trimming took 4 bases from V and 4 from J; bases not matched to a gene: 9. The CDR3 protein is CASSLQDRVGETQYF. CDR3 in DNA: TGCGCCAGCAGCCTACAGGACAGGGTAGGAGAGACCCAGTACTTC.

The CDR3 region is CASSFSSGGSYEQYF. CDR3 DNA sequence: TGCGCCAGCAGCTTTAGCAGCGGCGGGTCCTACGAGCAGTACTTC. The genes are TRBV5-1 and TRBJ2-7; D is perhaps TRBD2 (5 bases). This CDR3 spans 15 amino acids. Germline V gene data show CDR1 as SGHRS and CDR2 as YFSETQ. V was clipped by 2 bases and J by 1 base, with 13 bases between them.

Many counts were recorded for this clonotype. The V and J genes are TRBV9 and TRBJ1-2, with D perhaps matching TRBD1 (6 bases). The CDR3 length is 11 residues. Between the trimmed V and J ends, which lost 4 bases and 10 bases, there was a span of 11 bases. The germline V gene has CDR1 SGDLS and CDR2 YYNGEE. The chain's CDR3 is CASSRGEVYTF. The CDR3 DNA reads TGTGCCAGCAGCAGGGGGGAGGTCTACACCTTC. The complete variable domain, with remaining parts taken from reference TRBV9 and TRBJ1-2, reads DSGVTQTPKHLITATGQRVTLRCSPRSGDLSVYWYQQSLDQGLQFLIQYYNGEERAKGNILERFSAQQFPDLHSELNLSSLELGDSALYFCASSRGEVYTFGSGTRLTVV.

Comment on this clonotype: One junction end disagrees with the germline gene, perhaps due to a read error. The gene calls are TRBV6-5 and TRBJ1-2; D perhaps matches TRBD1 (5 bases). CDR1 MNHEY and CDR2 SVGAGI come from the germline V gene. The length of the CDR3 is 13 residues. The CDR3 region is CACSYSSRDGYTF. The DNA for the CDR3 is TGTGCCTGCAGTTACTCGTCCAGGGATGGCTACACCTTC.

This clonotype was observed a handful of times. One end of the junction fails to match germline, which may point to a read error. The chain joins TRBV20-1 to TRBJ2-1; TRBD2 matches 8 bases. The CDR3 spans 16 residues. CDR1 and CDR2 from the germline V gene are DFQATT and SNEGSKA (reference sequence). CDR3 sequence reads: CGARDLETSVHNEQFF. The DNA of the CDR3 is TGCGGTGCTAGAGATCTTGAGACTAGCGTCCACAATGAGCAGTTCTTC.

The V gene is TRBV5-1, the J gene TRBJ2-5; D not resolved. CDR3 length: 15 residues. Per the germline V gene, CDR1 is SGHRS and CDR2 is YFSETQ. With 0 bases removed from V and 4 bases from J, the gap between germline ends came to 13 bases. Here the CDR3 reads CASSLVWGEGETQYF. CDR3 bases: TGCGCCAGCAGCTTGGTTTGGGGTGAAGGAGAGACCCAGTACTTC.

CDR3 sequence: CASSLFSGDSGTEAFF. CDR3 coding DNA: TGTGCCAGCAGCTTATTTTCTGGGGATTCCGGCACTGAAGCTTTCTTT. The chain couples TRBV7-6 to TRBJ1-1; unclear D gene. V was shortened by 2 bases and J by 4 bases, with 17 bases between the two germline ends. The CDR3 has 16 residues. Germline values: CDR1 SGHVS, CDR2 FNYEAQ.

The J gene is TRBJ2-3, the V gene TRBV6-2 or TRBV6-3, with D possibly being TRBD1 (6 bases). The CDR3 contains 14 residues. Per germline, CDR1 MNHEY and CDR2 SVGEGT. With 4 bases removed from V and 5 bases from J, the gap between germline ends came to 13 bases. The CDR3: CASSSPARGDTQYF. The CDR3 coding sequence is TGTGCCAGCAGTTCCCCCGCCAGGGGAGATACGCAGTATTTT.

This clonotype was picked up a small number of times. The chain uses TRBV4-3 and TRBJ1-2, with 8 nucleotides matching TRBD1. The CDR3 is 15 amino acids. The germline V gene has CDR1 LGHNA and CDR2 YSLEER. Germline trimming cut 1 base from V and 2 bases from J; bases unmatched to any gene: 3. The CDR3: CASSQGQGLNYGYTF. The CDR3 coding sequence is TGCGCCAGCAGCCAAGGACAGGGGTTAAACTATGGCTACACCTTC.

This clonotype was observed a handful of times. The gene calls are TRBV4-3 and TRBJ2-2, with D possibly called TRBD1 or TRBD2 (5 bases each). Germline V gene lookup returns CDR1 LGHNA and CDR2 YSLEER. Trimming took 9 bases from V and 6 from J, leaving 17 bases between them. The CDR3 runs to 14 residues. Here the CDR3 reads CASAGIMGAGELFF. The CDR3 nucleotides are TGCGCCAGTGCCGGGATTATGGGGGCCGGGGAGCTGTTTTTT.

V and J are TRBV25-1 and TRBJ1-4; D call uncertain. This CDR3 contains 15 residues. V was pared by 4 bases and J by 5 bases, with 14 bases between. Germline V gene sequence: CDR1 MGHDK, CDR2 SYGVNS. The CDR3 spells CASSAKLGWNEKLFF. For the CDR3, the DNA is TGTGCCAGCAGTGCTAAACTAGGCTGGAATGAAAAACTGTTTTTT.

This clonotype showed up just a few times. The rearrangement uses TRBV5-1 and TRBJ1-3, with TRBD1 identical over 8 bases. This CDR3 has 17 residues. Germline values: CDR1 SGHRS, CDR2 YFSETQ. Trimming took 3 bases from V and 0 from J; bases not matched to a gene: 8. DNA for the CDR3: TGCGCCAGCAGCTCAGACAGGGGACCATCCTCTGGAAACACCATATATTTT. Its translation: CASSSDRGPSSGNTIYF.